Listed below are T cell receptor beta chains from one sample, sequenced in a study of OX40 agonist ivuxolimab in advanced cancers. TCRdb keeps only in-frame clones here, not all; method: immunoSEQ multiplex PCR. The sample includes fewer than 25,000 clones, roughly 90% of them seen just once. The source material was CD4+ or CD8+ T cells sorted from blood, sampled in a trial of the OX40 agonist ivuxolimab. Source of these receptors: an adult with an advanced solid tumor such as melanoma, head and neck, liver or kidney cancer. Each CDR3 is given with its conserved first and last residue. Fields, in order: V gene, J gene, D gene, clone size, CDR3 protein, CDR3 DNA. The D gene is left open where the match is weak. The size field is filled for only some rows; it gives once, few, many or a size class.

v_gene: TRBV7-9; j_gene: TRBJ2-1; d_gene: .; abundance: .; CDR3aa: CASSPLGESSYNEQFF; CDR3nt: TGTGCCAGCAGCCCCCTCGGGGAGAGCTCCTACAATGAGCAGTTCTTC
v_gene: TRBV11-2; j_gene: TRBJ2-7; d_gene: TRBD2; abundance: .; CDR3aa: CASSLVPGGLGEQYF; CDR3nt: TGTGCCAGCAGCTTAGTTCCGGGAGGGCTTGGCGAGCAGTACTTC
v_gene: TRBV2; j_gene: TRBJ1-1; d_gene: TRBD1; abundance: .; CDR3aa: CASRVGQGNTEAFF; CDR3nt: TGTGCCAGCAGGGTGGGACAGGGGAACACTGAAGCTTTCTTT
v_gene: TRBV4-3; j_gene: TRBJ2-6; d_gene: .; abundance: .; CDR3aa: CASSQDRAITSGANVLTF; CDR3nt: TGCGCCAGCAGCCAAGATAGGGCGATAACCTCTGGGGCCAACGTCCTGACTTTC
v_gene: TRBV19; j_gene: TRBJ2-7; d_gene: .; abundance: .; CDR3aa: CASSIGGTHSYEQYF; CDR3nt: TGTGCCAGTAGTATAGGGGGGACACACTCTTACGAGCAGTACTTC
v_gene: TRBV7-9; j_gene: TRBJ2-1; d_gene: TRBD1; abundance: .; CDR3aa: CASNLDLGQGVDEQFF; CDR3nt: TGTGCCAGCAACTTAGACTTGGGACAGGGGGTTGATGAGCAGTTCTTC
v_gene: TRBV10-3; j_gene: TRBJ2-7; d_gene: TRBD1; abundance: .; CDR3aa: CAISVSPGQEYEQYF; CDR3nt: TGTGCCATCAGTGTCTCTCCGGGACAGGAGTACGAGCAGTACTTC
v_gene: TRBV5-5; j_gene: TRBJ1-3; d_gene: TRBD1; abundance: .; CDR3aa: CASSTGTGAGNTIYF; CDR3nt: TGTGCCAGCAGCACCGGGACAGGGGCTGGAAACACCATATATTTT
v_gene: TRBV5-1; j_gene: TRBJ2-3; d_gene: TRBD2; abundance: .; CDR3aa: CASSPRLAGAADTQYF; CDR3nt: TGCGCCAGCAGCCCAAGACTAGCGGGAGCGGCAGATACGCAGTATTTT
v_gene: TRBV28; j_gene: TRBJ2-2; d_gene: .; abundance: .; CDR3aa: CASSFVRGAGSPNTGELFF; CDR3nt: TGTGCCAGCAGTTTTGTAAGGGGGGCGGGGTCCCCGAACACCGGGGAGCTGTTTTTT
v_gene: TRBV5-1; j_gene: TRBJ2-1; d_gene: TRBD2; abundance: .; CDR3aa: CASSSGLAAYNEQFF; CDR3nt: TGCGCCAGCAGCTCGGGACTAGCGGCATACAATGAGCAGTTCTTC
v_gene: TRBV19; j_gene: TRBJ2-1; d_gene: .; abundance: .; CDR3aa: CASSKDYIYNEQFF; CDR3nt: TGTGCCAGTAGTAAGGACTATATATACAATGAGCAGTTCTTC
v_gene: TRBV2; j_gene: TRBJ2-7; d_gene: TRBD2; abundance: .; CDR3aa: CASSDIAGSYEQYF; CDR3nt: TGTGCCAGCAGTGACATAGCGGGGTCCTACGAGCAGTACTTC
v_gene: TRBV5-6; j_gene: TRBJ1-1; d_gene: .; abundance: .; CDR3aa: CASSSLLGAGTEAFF; CDR3nt: TGTGCCAGCAGCTCCCTCTTAGGGGCCGGCACTGAAGCTTTCTTT
v_gene: TRBV9; j_gene: TRBJ2-6; d_gene: .; abundance: .; CDR3aa: CASSVDLGPGANVLTF; CDR3nt: TGTGCCAGCAGCGTAGATCTGGGACCTGGGGCCAACGTCCTGACTTTC
v_gene: TRBV29-1; j_gene: TRBJ2-6; d_gene: .; abundance: .; CDR3aa: CSVEGLTGANVLTF; CDR3nt: TGCAGCGTTGAAGGGCTCACTGGGGCCAACGTCCTGACTTTC
v_gene: TRBV2; j_gene: TRBJ1-5; d_gene: .; abundance: .; CDR3aa: CASRLATALNQPQHF; CDR3nt: TGTGCCAGCAGACTTGCGACAGCGCTCAATCAGCCCCAGCATTTT
v_gene: TRBV2; j_gene: TRBJ2-7; d_gene: TRBD2; abundance: once; CDR3aa: CASSELAGVTYEQYF; CDR3nt: TGTGCCAGCAGTGAATTGGCGGGAGTAACCTACGAGCAGTACTTC
v_gene: TRBV6-5; j_gene: TRBJ2-2; d_gene: .; abundance: .; CDR3aa: CASSYSVAGELFF; CDR3nt: TGTGCCAGCAGTTACTCCGTGGCCGGGGAGCTGTTTTTT
v_gene: TRBV11-3; j_gene: TRBJ2-1; d_gene: TRBD2; abundance: medium-sized; CDR3aa: CASKGRGSGNEQFF; CDR3nt: TGTGCCAGCAAGGGGAGGGGCAGCGGCAATGAGCAGTTCTTC
v_gene: TRBV5-4; j_gene: TRBJ1-1; d_gene: TRBD1; abundance: .; CDR3aa: CASSLVAGGTEAFF; CDR3nt: TGTGCCAGCAGCTTGGTTGCAGGGGGGACTGAAGCTTTCTTT
v_gene: TRBV13; j_gene: TRBJ2-7; d_gene: TRBD1; abundance: .; CDR3aa: CASSLEGAGEQYF; CDR3nt: TGTGCCAGCAGTCTCGAGGGGGCAGGGGAGCAGTACTTC
v_gene: TRBV6-6; j_gene: TRBJ1-5; d_gene: .; abundance: .; CDR3aa: CASTQYSNQPQHF; CDR3nt: TGTGCCAGCACTCAGTATAGCAATCAGCCCCAGCATTTT
v_gene: TRBV19; j_gene: TRBJ2-7; d_gene: .; abundance: .; CDR3aa: CASKTVGNSYEQYF; CDR3nt: TGTGCCAGTAAAACAGTCGGGAACTCCTACGAGCAGTACTTC
v_gene: TRBV4-3; j_gene: TRBJ2-1; d_gene: TRBD1; abundance: .; CDR3aa: CASSQGTGTAKFF; CDR3nt: TGCGCCAGCAGCCAAGGGACCGGGACAGCTAAGTTCTTC
v_gene: TRBV6-1; j_gene: TRBJ1-5; d_gene: .; abundance: .; CDR3aa: CASSRAQDNQPQHF; CDR3nt: TGTGCCAGCAGCCGGGCACAGGACAATCAGCCCCAGCATTTT
v_gene: TRBV27; j_gene: TRBJ1-5; d_gene: .; abundance: .; CDR3aa: CASKQGWDNQPQHF; CDR3nt: TGTGCCAGCAAACAGGGCTGGGACAATCAGCCCCAGCATTTT